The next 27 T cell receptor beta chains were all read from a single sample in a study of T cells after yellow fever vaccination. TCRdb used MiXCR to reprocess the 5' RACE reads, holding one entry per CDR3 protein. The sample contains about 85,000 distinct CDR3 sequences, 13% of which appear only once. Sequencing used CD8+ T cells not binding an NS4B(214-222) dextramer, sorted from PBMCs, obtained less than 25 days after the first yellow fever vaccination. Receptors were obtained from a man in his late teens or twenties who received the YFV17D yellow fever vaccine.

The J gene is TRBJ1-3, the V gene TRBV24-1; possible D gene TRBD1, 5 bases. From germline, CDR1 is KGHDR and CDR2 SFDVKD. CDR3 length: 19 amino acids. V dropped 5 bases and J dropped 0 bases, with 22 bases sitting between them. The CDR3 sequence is CATSGGNRLAPSSGNTIYF. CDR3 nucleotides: TGTGCCACCAGTGGGGGTAACAGGCTTGCACCGAGCTCTGGAAACACCATATATTTT.

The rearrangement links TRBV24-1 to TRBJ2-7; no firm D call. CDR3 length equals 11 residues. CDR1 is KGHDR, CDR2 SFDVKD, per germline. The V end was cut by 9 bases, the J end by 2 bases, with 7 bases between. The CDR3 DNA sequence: TGTGCCACCCCACTAACCTACGAGCAGTACGTC. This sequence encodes CATPLTYEQYV.

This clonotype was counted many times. This chain's CDR3 is CAISESVFRGGSTDTQYF. CDR3 DNA sequence: TGTGCCATCAGTGAGTCCGTTTTCCGGGGGGGCAGCACAGATACGCAGTATTTT. The chain joins TRBV10-3 to TRBJ2-3; TRBD2 aligns across 8 bases. CDR3 length: 18 amino acids. Germline V lookup: CDR1 ENHRY, CDR2 SYGVKD. With V trimmed by 0 bases and J by 0 bases, 8 bases remained unmatched.

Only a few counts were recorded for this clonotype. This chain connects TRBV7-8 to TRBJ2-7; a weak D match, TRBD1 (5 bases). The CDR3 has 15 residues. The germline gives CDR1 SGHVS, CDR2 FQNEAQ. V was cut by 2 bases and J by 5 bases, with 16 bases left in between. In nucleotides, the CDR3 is TGTGCCAGCAGCTTATCCTTGGGCAGGGAAAACGAGCAGTACGTC. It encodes CASSLSLGRENEQYV.

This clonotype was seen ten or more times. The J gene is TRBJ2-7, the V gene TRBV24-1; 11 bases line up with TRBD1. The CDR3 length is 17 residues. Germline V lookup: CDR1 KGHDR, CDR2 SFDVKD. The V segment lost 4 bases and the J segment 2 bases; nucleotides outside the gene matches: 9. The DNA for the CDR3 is TGTGCCACCAGTGACCTACTGGACAGGGGGCCTGCCTACGAGCAGTACTTC. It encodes CATSDLLDRGPAYEQYF.

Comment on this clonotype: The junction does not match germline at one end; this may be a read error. CDR3 in amino acids: CDGGGNIQYF. The CDR3 bases are TGCGATGGAGGTGGAAACATTCAGTACTTC. V usage is TRBV27 and J usage is TRBJ2-4, with D possibly being TRBD2 (5 bases). CDR1 is MNHEY and CDR2 is SMNVEV in the germline V gene (reference sequence). CDR3 length equals 10 residues.

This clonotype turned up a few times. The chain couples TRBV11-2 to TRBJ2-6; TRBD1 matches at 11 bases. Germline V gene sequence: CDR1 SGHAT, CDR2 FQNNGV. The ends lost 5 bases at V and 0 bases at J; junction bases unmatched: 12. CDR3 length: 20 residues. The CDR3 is CASSPGQGAILISGANVLTF. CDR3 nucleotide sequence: TGTGCCAGCAGCCCAGGACAGGGGGCCATTTTAATCTCTGGGGCCAACGTCCTGACTTTC. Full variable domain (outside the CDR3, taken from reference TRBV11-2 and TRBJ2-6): EAGVAQSPRYKIIEKRQSVAFWCNPISGHATLYWYQQILGQGPKLLIQFQNNGVVDDSQLPKDRFSAERLKGVDSTLKIQPAKLEDSAVYLCASSPGQGAILISGANVLTFGAGSRLTVL.

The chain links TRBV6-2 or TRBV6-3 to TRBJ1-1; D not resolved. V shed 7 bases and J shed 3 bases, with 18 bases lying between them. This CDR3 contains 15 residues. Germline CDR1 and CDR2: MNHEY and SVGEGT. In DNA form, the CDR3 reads TGTGCCAGCAAACTCCACCCCGACACTTACACTGAAGCTTTCTTT. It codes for CASKLHPDTYTEAFF.

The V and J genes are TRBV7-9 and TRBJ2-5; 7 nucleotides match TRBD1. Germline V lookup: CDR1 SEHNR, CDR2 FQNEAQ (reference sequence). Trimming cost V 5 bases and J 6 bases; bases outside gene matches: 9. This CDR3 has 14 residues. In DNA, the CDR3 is TGTGCCAGCAGCGAAGACAGGGCGGAACAGACCCAGTACTTC. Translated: CASSEDRAEQTQYF.

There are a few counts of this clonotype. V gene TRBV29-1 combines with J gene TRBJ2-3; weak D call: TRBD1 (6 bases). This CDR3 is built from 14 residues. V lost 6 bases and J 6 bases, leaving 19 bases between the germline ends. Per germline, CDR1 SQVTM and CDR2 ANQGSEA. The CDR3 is CSVTGTRTWDTQYF. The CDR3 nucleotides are TGCAGCGTGACCGGGACAAGGACGTGGGATACGCAGTATTTT.

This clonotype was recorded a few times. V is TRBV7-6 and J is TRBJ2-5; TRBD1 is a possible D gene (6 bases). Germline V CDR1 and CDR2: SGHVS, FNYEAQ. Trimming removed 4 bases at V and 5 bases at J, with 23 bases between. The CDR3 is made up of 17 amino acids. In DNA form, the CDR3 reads TGTGCCAGCAGCTCATCACTGAGAGGGGGTTACAGGGAGACCCAGTACTTC. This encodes CASSSSLRGGYRETQYF.

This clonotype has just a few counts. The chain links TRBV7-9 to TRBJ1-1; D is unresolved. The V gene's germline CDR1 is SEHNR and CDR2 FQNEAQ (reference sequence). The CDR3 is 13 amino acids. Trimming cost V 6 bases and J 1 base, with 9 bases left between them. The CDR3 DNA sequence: TGTGCCAGCAGTAGACTCCAGAACACTGAAGCTTTCTTT. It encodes CASSRLQNTEAFF. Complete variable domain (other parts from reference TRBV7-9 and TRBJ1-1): DTGVSQNPRHKITKRGQNVTFRCDPISEHNRLYWYRQTLGQGPEFLTYFQNEAQLEKSRLLSDRFSAERPKGSFSTLEIQRTEQGDSAMYLCASSRLQNTEAFFGQGTRLTVV.

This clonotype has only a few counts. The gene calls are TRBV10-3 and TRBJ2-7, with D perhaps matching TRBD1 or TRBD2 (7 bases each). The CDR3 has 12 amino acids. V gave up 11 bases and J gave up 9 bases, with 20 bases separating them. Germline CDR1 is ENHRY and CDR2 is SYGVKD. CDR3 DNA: TGTGCCGCCAGGGGGGGAAGGACGGGGCAGTACTTC. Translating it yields CAARGGRTGQYF.

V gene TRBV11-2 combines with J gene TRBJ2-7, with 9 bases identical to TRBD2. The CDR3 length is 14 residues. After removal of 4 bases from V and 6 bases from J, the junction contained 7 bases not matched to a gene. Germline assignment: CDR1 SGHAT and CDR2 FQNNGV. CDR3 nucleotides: TGTGCCAGCAGCTCGGGACTAGCAACGATCGAGCAGTACTTC. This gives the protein CASSSGLATIEQYF.

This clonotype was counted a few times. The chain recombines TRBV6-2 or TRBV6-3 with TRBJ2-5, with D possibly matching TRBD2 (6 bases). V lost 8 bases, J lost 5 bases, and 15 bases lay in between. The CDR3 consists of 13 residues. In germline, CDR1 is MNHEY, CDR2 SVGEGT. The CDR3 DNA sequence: TGTGCCAGCTGTCCCCGGGGGTCGGAGACCCAGTACTTC. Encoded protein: CASCPRGSETQYF.

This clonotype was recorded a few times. The DNA for the CDR3 is TGTGCCAGCAGCTTAGTCGGAATCGCCCCCCACACAGATACGCAGTATTTT. Its translation: CASSLVGIAPHTDTQYF. The chain recombines TRBV7-2 with TRBJ2-3; D unclear. The germline V and J ends were trimmed by 1 base and 2 bases, with 16 bases remaining between them. Germline V CDR1 and CDR2: SGHTA, FQGNSA. The CDR3 loop spans 17 amino acids.

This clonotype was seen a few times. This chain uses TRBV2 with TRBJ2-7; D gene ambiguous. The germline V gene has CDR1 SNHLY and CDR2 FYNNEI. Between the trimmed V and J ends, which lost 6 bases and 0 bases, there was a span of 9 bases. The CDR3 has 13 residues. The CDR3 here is CASRQWGSYEQYV. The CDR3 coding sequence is TGTGCCAGCAGACAGTGGGGCTCCTACGAGCAGTACGTC.

CDR3 region: CSVGTDEAFF. The CDR3 bases are TGCAGCGTTGGAACCGACGAAGCTTTCTTT. V gene TRBV29-1 combines with J gene TRBJ1-1; no reliable D call. The V and J ends lost 4 bases and 8 bases respectively, with 8 bases between them. The CDR3 is made up of 10 amino acids. Germline CDR1 reads SQVTM; CDR2 reads ANQGSEA.

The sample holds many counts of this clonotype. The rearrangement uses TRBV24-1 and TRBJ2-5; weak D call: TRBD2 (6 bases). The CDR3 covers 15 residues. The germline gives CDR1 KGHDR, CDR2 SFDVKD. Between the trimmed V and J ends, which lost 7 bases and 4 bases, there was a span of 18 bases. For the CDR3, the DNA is TGTGCCACCAGCGCGCCCGGGGGTCCATCAGAGACCCAGTACTTC. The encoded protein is CATSAPGGPSETQYF.

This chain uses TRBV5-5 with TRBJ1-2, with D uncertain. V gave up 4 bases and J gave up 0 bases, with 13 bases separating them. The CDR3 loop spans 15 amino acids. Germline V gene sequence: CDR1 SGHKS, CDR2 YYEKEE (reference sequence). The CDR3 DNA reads TGTGCCAGCAGCCCATACGCGACTGCTAACTATGGCTACACCTTC. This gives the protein CASSPYATANYGYTF.

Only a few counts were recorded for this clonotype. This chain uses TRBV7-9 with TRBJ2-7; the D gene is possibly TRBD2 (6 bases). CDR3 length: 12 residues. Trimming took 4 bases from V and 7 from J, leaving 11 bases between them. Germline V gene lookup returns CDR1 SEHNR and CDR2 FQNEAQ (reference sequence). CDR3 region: CASSSRGGEQYV. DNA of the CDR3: TGTGCCAGCAGCTCCCGCGGAGGGGAGCAGTACGTC.

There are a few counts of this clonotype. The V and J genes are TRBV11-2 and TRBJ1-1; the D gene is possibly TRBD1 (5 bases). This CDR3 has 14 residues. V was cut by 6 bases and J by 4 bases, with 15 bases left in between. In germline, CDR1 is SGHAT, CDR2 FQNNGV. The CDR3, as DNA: TGTGCCAGCAGTCCAGGGAGGGTGTTCACTGAAGCTTTCTTT. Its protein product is CASSPGRVFTEAFF.

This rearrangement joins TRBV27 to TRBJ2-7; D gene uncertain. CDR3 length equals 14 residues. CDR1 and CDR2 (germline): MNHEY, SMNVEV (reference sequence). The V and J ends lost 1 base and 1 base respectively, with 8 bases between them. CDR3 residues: CASSLYGSSYEQYF. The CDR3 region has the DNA TGTGCCAGCAGTTTATATGGCAGTTCCTACGAGCAGTACTTC.

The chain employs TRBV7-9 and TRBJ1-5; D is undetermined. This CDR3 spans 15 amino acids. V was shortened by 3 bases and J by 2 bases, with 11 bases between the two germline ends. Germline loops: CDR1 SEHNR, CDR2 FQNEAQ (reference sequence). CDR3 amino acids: CASSLGTLGNQPQHF. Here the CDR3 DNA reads TGTGCCAGCAGCTTGGGTACTCTGGGCAATCAGCCCCAGCATTTT. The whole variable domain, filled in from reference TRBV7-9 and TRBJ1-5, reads DTGVSQNPRHKITKRGQNVTFRCDPISEHNRLYWYRQTLGQGPEFLTYFQNEAQLEKSRLLSDRFSAERPKGSFSTLEIQRTEQGDSAMYLCASSLGTLGNQPQHFGDGTRLSIL.

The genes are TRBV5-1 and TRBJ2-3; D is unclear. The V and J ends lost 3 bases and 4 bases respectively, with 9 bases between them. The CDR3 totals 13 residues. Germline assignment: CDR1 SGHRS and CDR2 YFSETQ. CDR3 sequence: CASSWTVSDTQYF. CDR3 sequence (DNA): TGCGCCAGCAGCTGGACGGTATCAGATACGCAGTATTTT.

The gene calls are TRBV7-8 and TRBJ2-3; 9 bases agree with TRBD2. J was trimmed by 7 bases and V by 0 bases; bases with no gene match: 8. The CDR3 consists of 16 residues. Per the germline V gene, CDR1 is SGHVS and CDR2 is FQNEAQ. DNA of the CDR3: TGTGCCAGCAGCTTAGCGCGGGGGGGCGAGATGAATACGCAGTATTTT. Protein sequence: CASSLARGGEMNTQYF. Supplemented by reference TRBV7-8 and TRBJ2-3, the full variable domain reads GAGVSQSPRYKVAKRGQDVALRCDPISGHVSLFWYQQALGQGPEFLTYFQNEAQLDKSGLPSDRFFAERPEGSVSTLKIQRTQQEDSAVYLCASSLARGGEMNTQYFGPGTRLTVL.

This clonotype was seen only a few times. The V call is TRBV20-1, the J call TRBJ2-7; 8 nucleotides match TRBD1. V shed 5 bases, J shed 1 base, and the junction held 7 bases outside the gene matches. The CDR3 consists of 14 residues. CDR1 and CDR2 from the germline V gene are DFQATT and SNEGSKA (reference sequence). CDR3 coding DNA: TGCAGTGCTCATGACAGGGGTCGGTCCTACGAGCAGTACGTC. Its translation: CSAHDRGRSYEQYV.